Presented here are 4 T cell receptor beta chains from one specimen sequenced in a study of vaccination effects on CD4 cells after COVID-19. The antigens for these receptors are not known. Method: immunoSEQ multiplex PCR; TCRdb's copy keeps in-frame clones and lacks some. Of tens of thousands of clones detected, 75% to 80% appear once; the ten largest clones hold about an eighth. The authors isolated CD4+ T cells after around 10 days of culture. The sequencing here drew on CD4+ T cells from PBMCs cultured without peptide, taken before COVID-19 vaccination. The source of these receptors is a human donor who had a prior SARS-CoV-2 infection.

This chain uses TRBV28 with TRBJ1-1; D is unclear. Trimming removed 4 bases from V and 6 bases from J, with 12 bases in between. This CDR3 has 13 amino acids. Germline V gene sequence: CDR1 MDHEN, CDR2 SYDVKM. The CDR3 reads CASSSPHRAEAFF. The CDR3 DNA is TGTGCCAGCAGTTCACCACACCGAGCTGAAGCTTTCTTT.

This sequence joins TRBV4-2 and TRBJ2-4; 8 bases are a match to TRBD2. Germline V lookup: CDR1 LGHNA, CDR2 YNFKEQ. V lost 5 bases, J lost 6 bases, and 12 bases stayed unmatched. The CDR3 loop spans 16 amino acids. CDR3 DNA: TGTGCCAGCAGCTCCATGGGTTTAGCGGGATTAAACATTCAGTACTTC. Encoded protein: CASSSMGLAGLNIQYF.

The chain employs TRBV18 and TRBJ2-7; D may match TRBD1 or TRBD2 (5 bases each). Germline-derived CDR1 and CDR2 are KGHSH and LQKENI. V lost 3 bases, J lost 0 bases, and 9 bases lay in between. There are 14 residues in the CDR3. CDR3 bases: TGTGCCAGCTCACCCAGGGAGTCCTCCTACGAGCAGTACTTC. Translated, it gives CASSPRESSYEQYF.

The gene calls are TRBV10-2 and TRBJ1-4, with D unclear. Trimming took off 11 bases at V and 0 bases at J, with 16 bases between the two ends. CDR1 is WSHSY, CDR2 SAAADI, per germline. The CDR3 sequence is 15 residues long. The CDR3 nucleotides are TGCGCCGTTAAAAGATCACTTGCAACTAATGAAAAACTGTTTTTT. Protein sequence: CAVKRSLATNEKLFF.